Listed here are 25 T cell receptor beta chains from one sample, sequenced in a study of T cell changes during pregnancy in multiple sclerosis. The table came from immunoSEQ multiplex PCR; TCRdb's copy has only in-frame clones and leaves some out. The sample has 50,000 to 60,000 clones, 75% to 95% seen once; the top ten hold 3.5% to 4.5%. The sequenced sample was peripheral blood, obtained after pregnancy. These receptors came from a female donor in good health, enrolled as a control in a pregnancy study.

The CDR3 here is CASSFVPSNQPQHF. The CDR3 coding sequence is TGTGCCAGCAGTTTTGTCCCAAGCAATCAGCCCCAGCATTTT. The rearrangement links TRBV27 to TRBJ1-5; D gene uncertain. The germline CDR1 and CDR2 sequences are MNHEY and SMNVEV (reference sequence). Trimming took 3 bases from V and 1 from J, leaving 7 bases between them. This CDR3 spans 14 amino acids.

The rearrangement links TRBV11-2 to TRBJ2-1; possible D gene TRBD2, 5 bases. Germline values: CDR1 SGHAT, CDR2 FQNNGV. V lost 5 bases and J 2 bases, leaving 13 bases between the germline ends. This CDR3 region has 15 residues. CDR3 residues: CASSKVALTYNEQFF. The CDR3 nucleotides are TGTGCCAGCAGCAAAGTAGCGCTCACCTACAATGAGCAGTTCTTC. Filled out from reference TRBV11-2 and TRBJ2-1, the complete variable domain reads EAGVAQSPRYKIIEKRQSVAFWCNPISGHATLYWYQQILGQGPKLLIQFQNNGVVDDSQLPKDRFSAERLKGVDSTLKIQPAKLEDSAVYLCASSKVALTYNEQFFGPGTRLTVL.

This clone has more than one count but fewer than ten. V and J are TRBV6-1 and TRBJ2-7; 8 bases are shared with TRBD1. Germline CDR1 is MNHNS and CDR2 is SASEGT. This CDR3 is 15 amino acids long. The trim removed 1 base at V and 3 bases at J, leaving 5 bases unmatched. This CDR3 is CASSEEETGGYEQYF. The CDR3 nucleotides are TGTGCCAGCAGTGAAGAGGAAACAGGGGGCTACGAGCAGTACTTC.

This chain uses TRBV7-6 with TRBJ2-2; TRBD2 matches at 11 bases. The CDR3 length is 15 residues. The germline V gene has CDR1 SGHVS and CDR2 FNYEAQ. With V trimmed by 6 bases and J by 6 bases, 6 bases remained unmatched. The CDR3, as DNA: TGTGCCAGCAGAACTACTAGCGGGAGCCCCGGGGAGCTGTTTTTT. Protein sequence: CASRTTSGSPGELFF. Together with reference TRBV7-6 and TRBJ2-2, the CDR3 gives the full variable domain: GAGVSQSPRYKVTKRGQDVALRCDPISGHVSLYWYRQALGQGPEFLTYFNYEAQQDKSGLPNDRFSAERPEGSISTLTIQRTEQRDSAMYRCASRTTSGSPGELFFGEGSRLTVL.

V and J are TRBV15 and TRBJ1-2; D perhaps matches TRBD1 (6 bases). Germline V gives CDR1 LNHNV, CDR2 YYDKDF (reference sequence). Trimming cost V 0 bases and J 6 bases, with 11 bases left between them. The CDR3 sequence is 14 residues long. The CDR3 DNA reads TGTGCCACCAGCAGAGATCTCTCAGGGGATGGCTACACCTTC. It yields the protein CATSRDLSGDGYTF.

V gene TRBV28 combines with J gene TRBJ2-5, with TRBD1 identical over 12 bases. Trimming cost V 9 bases and J 5 bases; bases outside gene matches: 13. Germline CDR1 is MDHEN and CDR2 is SYDVKM. This CDR3 region has 16 residues. The CDR3 region has the DNA TGTGCCAGTTGTGGGGGACAGGGGGCGCGACGGGAGACCCAGTACTTC. It encodes CASCGGQGARRETQYF. The whole variable domain, filled in from reference TRBV28 and TRBJ2-5, reads DVKVTQSSRYLVKRTGEKVFLECVQDMDHENMFWYRQDPGLGLRLIYFSYDVKMKEKGDIPEGYSVSREKKERFSLILESASTNQTSMYLCASCGGQGARRETQYFGPGTRLLVL.

The CDR3 nucleotides read TGTGCCAGCAGCTTAAGGATATTAGACAGGGCGGCCCAGTACTTC. Its translation is CASSLRILDRAAQYF. The chain couples TRBV7-8 to TRBJ2-7, with 7 bases fitting TRBD1. Germline CDR1 and CDR2: SGHVS and FQNEAQ. The CDR3 is 15 amino acids. Losses at the gene ends were 2 bases for V and 10 bases for J; bases not matched to a gene: 14.

This chain connects TRBV12-5 to TRBJ2-7; 7 bases match TRBD2. The V gene's germline CDR1 is LGHNT and CDR2 FRNRAP. The V and J ends lost 8 bases and 3 bases, in that order; junction bases with no gene match: 4. This CDR3 has 12 amino acids. The CDR3 loop is CASSGILYEQYF. The CDR3 DNA reads TGTGCTAGTAGCGGGATCCTCTACGAGCAGTACTTC.

The CDR3 region is CASSLVVSDEQYF. The CDR3 DNA follows: TGTGCCAGCAGCTTAGTAGTCTCGGACGAGCAGTACTTC. The J gene is TRBJ2-7, the V gene TRBV11-3; unclear D gene. Trimming stripped 1 base from V and 5 bases from J, with 9 bases between. The CDR3 totals 13 residues. Germline V gene sequence: CDR1 SGHNT, CDR2 YENEEA.

The gene calls are TRBV27 and TRBJ1-1; D might be TRBD1 (5 bases). CDR1 and CDR2 (germline): MNHEY, SMNVEV (reference sequence). The V end lost 4 bases, the J end lost 5 bases, and 11 bases lay between the germline ends. CDR3 length: 13 amino acids. This CDR3 reads CASSSRAMTEAFF. The CDR3 DNA sequence: TGTGCCAGCAGTTCCAGGGCTATGACTGAAGCTTTCTTT.

The chain carries TRBV18 and TRBJ2-7; D is perhaps TRBD1 (6 bases). Between the trimmed V and J ends, which lost 2 bases and 5 bases, there was a span of 7 bases. There are 12 residues in the CDR3. Germline-derived CDR1 and CDR2 are KGHSH and LQKENI. The chain's CDR3 is CASSPGGHEQYF. The CDR3, as DNA: TGTGCCAGCTCACCAGGGGGCCACGAGCAGTACTTC.

The V gene is TRBV5-1, the J gene TRBJ2-1, with 13 bases fitting TRBD2. Germline V gives CDR1 SGHRS, CDR2 YFSETQ. The CDR3 extends over 16 amino acids. V lost 5 bases and J lost 2; bases outside the gene matches: 4. The CDR3 region is CASSSTSGRPYNEQFF. Written as DNA, the CDR3 is TGCGCCAGCAGTTCGACTAGCGGGAGGCCCTACAATGAGCAGTTCTTC.

This chain connects TRBV27 to TRBJ1-2; 9 nucleotides match TRBD1. Germline V gene sequence: CDR1 MNHEY, CDR2 SMNVEV (reference sequence). The length of the CDR3 is 15 residues. Trimming took 0 bases from V and 6 from J; bases not matched to a gene: 5. The CDR3 here is CASSLSRQGGNGYTF. The CDR3 DNA reads TGTGCCAGCAGTTTATCCAGACAGGGGGGAAATGGCTACACCTTC.

The chain joins TRBV7-3 to TRBJ1-1; the D is unclear. Germline V CDR1 and CDR2: SGHTA, FQGTGA. V was cut by 3 bases and J by 4 bases, with 9 bases left in between. The CDR3 covers 13 residues. CDR3 residues: CASSFGESTEAFF. The CDR3 DNA sequence: TGTGCCAGCAGCTTCGGGGAGAGCACTGAAGCTTTCTTT.

The rearrangement links TRBV4-2 to TRBJ2-3; 11 bases are shared with TRBD1. J gave up 1 base and V 3 bases, and 6 bases lay outside the gene matches. This CDR3 has 17 residues. Germline loops: CDR1 LGHNA, CDR2 YNFKEQ. The CDR3 sequence: CASSQAPDRGRTDTQYF. The CDR3 nucleotides are TGTGCCAGCAGCCAGGCTCCGGACAGGGGGCGCACAGATACGCAGTATTTT.

The rearrangement links TRBV13 to TRBJ1-1; D possibly corresponds to TRBD1 (5 bases). This CDR3 region has 14 residues. Trimming shortened V by 5 bases and J by 1 base, and 11 bases separated the two germline ends. Germline CDR1 is PRHDT and CDR2 is FYEKMQ (reference sequence). The chain's CDR3 is CASSPRGGNTEAFF. CDR3 DNA: TGTGCCAGCAGCCCCCGGGGGGGGAACACTGAAGCTTTCTTT.

The chain recombines TRBV21-1 with TRBJ1-5; TRBD1, the table's D call, lacks a check against the DNA. TRBV21-1 is recorded as a pseudogene. The CDR3 covers 17 residues. The CDR3 DNA reads TGTGCCAGCAGCAAATGGTCAGGGGATATGGGCAATCAGCCCCAGCATTTT. Amino acids: CASSKWSGDMGNQPQHF.

This chain joins TRBV7-2 and TRBJ1-4, with 9 bases identical to TRBD1. V lost 1 base and J lost 7; bases outside the gene matches: 4. This CDR3 spans 15 amino acids. CDR1 is SGHTA and CDR2 is FQGNSA in the germline V gene. The CDR3 region has the DNA TGTGCCAGCAGCTTAGGGGACAGGGAAAGTGAAAAACTGTTTTTT. It translates to CASSLGDRESEKLFF.

This chain links TRBV7-9 with TRBJ2-5; 8 bases line up with TRBD2. This CDR3 has 14 residues. Germline V gene sequence: CDR1 SEHNR, CDR2 FQNEAQ (reference sequence). The J segment lost 8 bases and the V segment lost 3 bases, leaving 8 bases of the junction unmatched. CDR3 in amino acids: CASSFREGWATQYF. The CDR3 DNA sequence: TGTGCCAGCAGCTTCCGGGAGGGGTGGGCAACCCAGTACTTC.

The chain combines TRBV4-2 with TRBJ2-7, with a possible D match to TRBD2 (6 bases). The CDR3 spans 16 residues. The V gene lost 2 bases and the J gene lost 2 bases, with 16 bases spanning the gap. Germline-derived CDR1 and CDR2 are LGHNA and YNFKEQ. The CDR3 nucleotides are TGTGCCAGCAGCCAAAATGAGGGTAGCGGAGCCTACGAGCAGTACTTC. It codes for CASSQNEGSGAYEQYF.

This chain links TRBV5-1 with TRBJ1-1, with D uncertain. The CDR3 is made up of 13 amino acids. Per the germline V gene, CDR1 is SGHRS and CDR2 is YFSETQ. Trimming stripped 2 bases from V and 1 base from J, with 6 bases between. The CDR3 nucleotides read TGCGCCAGCAGCTTTCAGGAGAACACTGAAGCTTTCTTT. This encodes CASSFQENTEAFF. Complete variable domain (other parts from reference TRBV5-1 and TRBJ1-1): KAGVTQTPRYLIKTRGQQVTLSCSPISGHRSVSWYQQTPGQGLQFLFEYFSETQRNKGNFPGRFSGRQFSNSRSEMNVSTLELGDSALYLCASSFQENTEAFFGQGTRLTVV.

This rearrangement joins TRBV2 to TRBJ1-4; no definite D call. CDR3 length equals 15 residues. Germline CDR1 reads SNHLY; CDR2 reads FYNNEI. V was cut by 4 bases and J by 7 bases, with 16 bases left in between. This CDR3 reads CASSVTRLGSEKLFF. The DNA for the CDR3 is TGTGCCAGCAGTGTAACCCGACTAGGGAGTGAAAAACTGTTTTTT.

The chain links TRBV10-3 to TRBJ2-1, with a tentative D call TRBD2 (6 bases). This CDR3 contains 13 residues. Deletions cut 11 bases from V and 8 bases from J, with 19 bases between. Germline values: CDR1 ENHRY, CDR2 SYGVKD. The CDR3 DNA reads TGTGCCCTGAAAGAGGCGGGGAAGGATGAGCAGTTCTTC. This codes for CALKEAGKDEQFF.

The genes are TRBV28 and TRBJ2-1, with TRBD1 as a possible D gene (5 bases). In germline, CDR1 is MDHEN, CDR2 SYDVKM. The V end was cut by 5 bases, the J end by 8 bases, with 13 bases between. CDR3 size: 13 residues. CDR3 nucleotide sequence: TGTGCCAGCAGTCTTGTTCAGGGCGATGAGCAGTTCTTC. Protein sequence: CASSLVQGDEQFF.

The DNA for the CDR3 is TGTGCCAGCAGCCTGGGACAGCTAAACTATGGCTACACCTTC. Translation gives CASSLGQLNYGYTF. The chain uses TRBV5-6 and TRBJ1-2, with 7 positions matching TRBD1. The J segment lost 2 bases and the V segment lost 4 bases, leaving 5 bases of the junction unmatched. The CDR3 loop spans 14 amino acids. Germline V CDR1 and CDR2: SGHDT, YYEEEE.